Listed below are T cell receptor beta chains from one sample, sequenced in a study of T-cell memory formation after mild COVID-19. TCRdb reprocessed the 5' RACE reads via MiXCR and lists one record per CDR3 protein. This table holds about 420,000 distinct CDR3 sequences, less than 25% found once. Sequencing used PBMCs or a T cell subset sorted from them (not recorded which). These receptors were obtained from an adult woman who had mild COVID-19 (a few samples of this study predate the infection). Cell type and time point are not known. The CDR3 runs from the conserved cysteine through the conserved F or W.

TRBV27,CASSLLTSNYGYTF
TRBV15,CATSRRGTGGRETQYF
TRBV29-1,CSVGGLAGYNEQFF
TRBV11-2,CASSFRLAGIQETQYF
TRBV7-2,CASSPNGQGVYNEQFF
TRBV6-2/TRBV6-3,CASTRQGENIQYF
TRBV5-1,CASSLQDSTDTQYF
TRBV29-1,CSVEAGDGTDTQYF
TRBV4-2,CASSQRGGGRSRTDTQYF
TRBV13,CASSLQGATYEQYF
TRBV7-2,CASSLERTGASSYNEQFF
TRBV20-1,CSARGLLNTEAFF
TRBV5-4,CASSLAGGTQYF
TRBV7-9,CASSLDSGGDSPLHF
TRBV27,CASSVRQVVGGELFF
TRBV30,CACRGMNTEAFF
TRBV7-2,CASSLIREGNGYTF
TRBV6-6,CASSYGGPRDTQYF
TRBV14,CASSQGGNRGNIQYF
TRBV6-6,CASSDLTNRAALAKNIQYF
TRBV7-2,CASSLYRGGAGELFF
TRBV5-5,CASSLGTLNSPLHF
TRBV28,CASSSPRRSGTYEQYF
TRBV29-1,CSVHPGQGGYTF
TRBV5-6,CASSPQENYGYTF
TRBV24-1,CATSDLRGGPPDTQYF
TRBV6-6,CASSSRYYGYTF
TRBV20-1,CSARDPGNYGYTF
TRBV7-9,CASSFGGTKTWNNEQFF
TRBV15,CATSTLRGMNTEAFF
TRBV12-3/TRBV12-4,CASSPGERSPLHF
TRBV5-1,CASRPRGDGGYTF
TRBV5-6,CASSIPGQAFSPLHF